The source of this T cell receptor beta chain is a study of T-cell reconstitution after alpha-beta-depleted transplantation in children. This clonotype was recorded once. Its antigen is not known. Trimming cost V 0 bases and J 6 bases; bases outside gene matches: 2. Germline CDR1 and CDR2: PRHDT and FYEKMQ (reference sequence). The CDR3 extends over 14 amino acids. Overall study results and limits: As was reported, about two months after transplant, alpha-beta T cells came from several hundred expanded graft clones.

Construction of the TCRbeta library involved unique molecular identifiers. TCRdb reprocessed the PCR reads with MiXCR, giving one entry per CDR3 protein. The sample comprises over 80,000 distinct CDR3 sequences, about 22% of which are singletons, and about 20% rests with the top ten. This receptor was identified in a boy between 2 and 10 years old with acute lymphoblastic leukemia, due to receive a stem cell transplant. The rearrangement joins TRBV13 to TRBJ2-7; TRBD2 aligns across 10 bases. Sample: PBMCs, taken before TCRalphabeta/CD19-depleted stem cell transplant. The CDR3 DNA reads TGTGCCAGCAGCTTAGGAGTAGCGGGAGGCGAGCAGTACTTC. This gives the protein CASSLGVAGGEQYF.